This T cell receptor beta chain derives from a study of response to subunit inactivated influenza vaccine. Study-level results: Few new T cells, the authors suggested, are recruited by each seasonal influenza vaccination.

CDR1 is LGHNA and CDR2 is YNFKEQ in the germline V gene. The CDR3 runs to 14 residues. V gave up 4 bases and J gave up 2 bases, with 11 bases separating them. TCRdb passed the RT-PCR reads through MiXCR, listing each CDR3 protein once. The table lists a few hundred thousand distinct CDR3 sequences, around 9.9% of them singletons. Ten or more counts support this clonotype. Its antigen is unidentified. Source: PBMCs from blood, taken more than 35 days after vaccination. The receptor's source is a man aged 45-65 years who received an inactivated influenza vaccine. The V call is TRBV4-2, the J call TRBJ2-5; tentatively, D is TRBD1 (6 bases). CDR3 protein: CASSPGQKQETQYF. CDR3 nucleotides: TGTGCCAGCAGCCCCGGACAGAAACAAGAGACCCAGTACTTC.